These 24 T cell receptor beta chains were sequenced from one sample in a study of cytomegalovirus exposure and HLA in healthy donors. 13 Jbeta primers and 60 Vbeta primers were used for the PCR. The repertoire was sequenced with immunoSEQ multiplex PCR; TCRdb's copy has only in-frame clones and lacks some. The table includes about 190,000 clones, around 86% detected once. Material for sequencing was PBMCs. These receptors came from a man in his forties or fifties in good health and CMV-seropositive.

This clone turned up a few times. The J gene is TRBJ2-3, the V gene TRBV5-8, with 7 bases identical to TRBD1. V shed 2 bases, J shed 2 bases, and the junction held 11 bases outside the gene matches. CDR1 and CDR2 (germline): SGHTS, YDEGEE. There are 17 residues in the CDR3. The CDR3 DNA sequence: TGTGCCAGCAGCTTCTTTAGAGCAGGACAGGTCACAGATACGCAGTATTTT. It translates to CASSFFRAGQVTDTQYF.

The chain employs TRBV5-8 and TRBJ1-5, with a tentative D call TRBD1 (6 bases). V lost 2 bases and J lost 2, with 17 bases in between. In germline, CDR1 is SGHTS, CDR2 YDEGEE. This CDR3 contains 17 residues. DNA of the CDR3: TGTGCCAGCAGCTTCCACAGGGCCCTAGGAGGCAATCAGCCCCAGCATTTT. Its protein is CASSFHRALGGNQPQHF. Full variable domain (outside the CDR3, taken from reference TRBV5-8 and TRBJ1-5): EAGVTQSPTHLIKTRGQQATLRCSPISGHTSVYWYQQALGLGLQFLLWYDEGEERNRGNFPPRFSGRQFPNYSSELNVNALELEDSALYLCASSFHRALGGNQPQHFGDGTRLSIL.

J is TRBJ1-1 and V is TRBV19; TRBD1 matches 9 bases. After removal of 5 bases from V and 11 bases from J, the junction contained 9 bases not matched to a gene. The CDR3 contains 13 residues. CDR1 LNHDA and CDR2 SQIVND come from the germline V gene (reference sequence). CDR3 bases: TGTGCCAGTAGTCCGGGACAGGGCGGTTGGGCTTTCTTT. As protein: CASSPGQGGWAFF.

The chain links TRBV27 to TRBJ1-5; TRBD1 matches 12 bases. CDR3 length: 14 residues. Germline CDR1 MNHEY, CDR2 SMNVEV (reference sequence). V shed 6 bases and J 9 bases; nucleotides not matched to a gene: 6. The CDR3 here is CASSPGTGGTPQHF. The CDR3 coding sequence is TGTGCCAGCAGCCCCGGGACAGGGGGCACGCCCCAGCATTTT.

V is TRBV10-3 and J is TRBJ2-3, with D tentatively TRBD1 (5 bases). This CDR3 has 15 residues. Trimming shortened V by 2 bases and J by 0 bases, and 9 bases separated the two germline ends. CDR1 is ENHRY, CDR2 SYGVKD, per germline. CDR3 sequence: CAISEAGSSTDTQYF. CDR3 coding DNA: TGTGCCATCAGTGAGGCAGGGTCTAGCACAGATACGCAGTATTTT.

The chain couples TRBV6-5 to TRBJ2-3, with 8 bases matching TRBD2. This CDR3 comprises 16 residues. Germline V lookup: CDR1 MNHEY, CDR2 SVGAGI. J was trimmed by 1 base and V by 0 bases; bases with no gene match: 3. CDR3 nucleotides: TGTGCCAGCAGTTACTCGGGCGGGGGGCGCACAGATACGCAGTATTTT. Protein product: CASSYSGGGRTDTQYF.

The chain carries TRBV5-5 and TRBJ2-7; weak D call: TRBD2 (5 bases). This CDR3 comprises 17 residues. Germline CDR1 is SGHKS and CDR2 is YYEKEE (reference sequence). The ends were cut back, 2 bases at V and 2 bases at J, with 20 bases in the middle. The CDR3 loop is CASSFLLPIGGAYEQYF. The CDR3 region has the DNA TGTGCCAGCAGCTTTTTACTGCCTATTGGAGGCGCCTACGAGCAGTACTTC.

J is TRBJ1-1 and V is TRBV10-3; D is undetermined. Germline V CDR1 and CDR2: ENHRY, SYGVKD. Between the trimmed V and J ends, which lost 0 bases and 3 bases, there was a span of 5 bases. The CDR3 length is 13 residues. CDR3 DNA: TGTGCCATCAGTGAGTCGGCGGACACTGAAGCTTTCTTT. Amino acid sequence: CAISESADTEAFF.

The chain has TRBV19 and TRBJ2-5; 12 bases align to TRBD1. J was trimmed by 3 bases and V by 7 bases; bases with no gene match: 9. Looked up from germline, CDR1 is LNHDA and CDR2 is SQIVND (reference sequence). The length of the CDR3 is 16 residues. The CDR3 DNA follows: TGTGCCAGTACCCCCAGTGGGACAGGGGGCGAAGAGACCCAGTACTTC. It translates to CASTPSGTGGEETQYF.

This clone was counted only a few times. The chain has TRBV4-3 and TRBJ2-3; D may be TRBD2 (6 bases). Per the germline V gene, CDR1 is LGHNA and CDR2 is YSLEER. The ends were cut back, 4 bases at V and 0 bases at J, with 8 bases in the middle. This CDR3 comprises 14 residues. CDR3 region: CASSLSGSTDTQYF. CDR3 nucleotides: TGCGCCAGCAGCCTCAGCGGGAGCACAGATACGCAGTATTTT.

This clone showed up just a few times. CDR3 region: CASSLVQGGGETQYF. DNA for the CDR3: TGTGCCAGCAGCTTAGTACAGGGTGGGGGAGAGACCCAGTACTTC. The rearrangement uses TRBV11-1 and TRBJ2-5; D might be TRBD1 (6 bases). V was cut by 1 base and J by 4 bases, with 13 bases left in between. The CDR3 sequence is 15 residues long. The germline gives CDR1 SGHAT, CDR2 FQDESV (reference sequence).

This sequence joins TRBV10-2 and TRBJ1-4, with TRBD1 matching 8 bases. Looked up from germline, CDR1 is WSHSY and CDR2 is SAAADI. Trimming at V came to 3 bases and at J to 4 bases, leaving 4 bases not matched to a gene. CDR3 length: 15 amino acids. The CDR3 is CASSEGTGLNEKLFF. The DNA of the CDR3 is TGCGCCAGCAGTGAAGGGACAGGCCTTAATGAAAAACTGTTTTTT.

This clone was seen a single time. This chain's CDR3 is CASSPSLRDSNQPQHF. DNA for the CDR3: TGTGCCAGCAGCCCCTCCCTCCGGGATAGCAATCAGCCCCAGCATTTT. The rearrangement uses TRBV7-4 and TRBJ1-5; D unresolved. CDR3 length: 16 residues. V was cut by 5 bases and J by 0 bases, with 14 bases left in between. CDR1 is SGHVT, CDR2 SQSDAQ, per germline.

The gene calls are TRBV7-2 and TRBJ1-2; 7 nucleotides line up with TRBD1. The CDR3 consists of 14 residues. With 3 bases clipped from V and 6 bases from J, the junction kept 7 bases outside the gene matches. The germline V gene encodes CDR1 SGHTA and CDR2 FQGNSA. The CDR3 coding sequence is TGTGCCAGCAGCTTTTCGACAGGGCTGAATGGCTACACCTTC. As protein: CASSFSTGLNGYTF.

The V call is TRBV18, the J call TRBJ1-4; 7 positions agree with TRBD1. This CDR3 has 14 residues. Per germline, CDR1 KGHSH and CDR2 LQKENI. J gave up 8 bases and V 4 bases, and 7 bases lay outside the gene matches. The CDR3 nucleotides are TGTGCCAGCTCACTCGGACAGGTTCGCGAAAAACTGTTTTTT. Its translation is CASSLGQVREKLFF. Based on the CDR3 plus reference TRBV18 and TRBJ1-4, the full variable domain is NAGVMQNPRHLVRRRGQEARLRCSPMKGHSHVYWYRQLPEEGLKFMVYLQKENIIDESGMPKERFSAEFPKEGPSILRIQQVVRGDSAAYFCASSLGQVREKLFFGSGTQLSVL.

This chain joins TRBV9 and TRBJ2-2, with 13 positions matching TRBD2. CDR1 and CDR2 from the germline V gene are SGDLS and YYNGEE. Trimming at V came to 4 bases and at J to 3 bases, leaving 3 bases not matched to a gene. The CDR3 contains 16 residues. The CDR3 region is CASSLGLAGDTGELFF. Here the CDR3 DNA reads TGTGCCAGCAGCCTCGGACTAGCGGGGGACACCGGGGAGCTGTTTTTT.

Here the CDR3 DNA reads TGTGCCAGCAGCTCCAGTGAGGCGGCGAGTGAGCAGTTCTTC. It is translated as CASSSSEAASEQFF. J is TRBJ2-1 and V is TRBV13; D is ambiguous. Germline V gene sequence: CDR1 PRHDT, CDR2 FYEKMQ (reference sequence). This CDR3 has 14 amino acids. The germline V and J ends were trimmed by 4 bases and 9 bases, with 16 bases remaining between them.

This clone was seen a handful of times. The chain carries TRBV30 and TRBJ1-2; tentatively, D is TRBD1 (5 bases). Trimming removed 2 bases from V and 6 bases from J, with 16 bases in between. The germline V gene encodes CDR1 GTSNPN and CDR2 SVGIG (reference sequence). This CDR3 has 14 amino acids. DNA for the CDR3: TGTGCCTGGAGTCCCCCGACAGTCAGGGATGGCTACACCTTC. It encodes CAWSPPTVRDGYTF.

The chain uses TRBV9 and TRBJ1-1, with 8 positions matching TRBD1. From germline, CDR1 is SGDLS and CDR2 YYNGEE. The CDR3 loop spans 12 amino acids. J gave up 8 bases and V 0 bases, and 0 bases lay outside the gene matches. The CDR3 DNA reads as TGTGCCAGCAGCGTAGGACAGGGGGAAGCTTTCTTT. Translating gives CASSVGQGEAFF.

This clone was counted a few times. The V gene is TRBV19, the J gene TRBJ2-7; TRBD1 agrees at 7 bases. Germline-derived CDR1 and CDR2 are LNHDA and SQIVND (reference sequence). V shed 5 bases, J shed 3 bases, and the junction held 10 bases outside the gene matches. The CDR3 runs 15 residues. This chain's CDR3 is CASSATGATLYEQYF. The CDR3 DNA sequence: TGTGCCAGTAGTGCTACAGGGGCAACTCTCTACGAGCAGTACTTC.

On this clone: The junction shows a germline mismatch at one end, possibly a read error. The chain has TRBV7-9 and TRBJ2-2; 10 nucleotides agree with TRBD1. The CDR3 contains 19 residues. The germline V gene encodes CDR1 SEHNR and CDR2 FQNEAQ (reference sequence). As DNA, the CDR3 is TGTTCCAGCAGCTTAGTAGGGACAGGGGAGTTAACACGCTTCGGGGAGCTGTTTTTT. As protein: CSSSLVGTGELTRFGELFF.

The rearrangement uses TRBV7-9 and TRBJ1-1; weak D call: TRBD1 (5 bases). In germline, CDR1 is SEHNR, CDR2 FQNEAQ (reference sequence). CDR3 size: 15 residues. Between the trimmed V and J ends, which lost 0 bases and 2 bases, there was a span of 10 bases. Here the CDR3 DNA reads TGTGCCAGCAGCTTAGCGGGCAGGGTTAACACTGAAGCTTTCTTT. Amino acids: CASSLAGRVNTEAFF.

V gene TRBV9 combines with J gene TRBJ2-2; D unclear. V was trimmed by 0 bases and J by 2 bases, leaving 8 bases between them. This CDR3 region has 15 residues. Per the germline V gene, CDR1 is SGDLS and CDR2 is YYNGEE. The DNA for the CDR3 is TGTGCCAGCAGCGTAGTAGATATCAACACCGGGGAGCTGTTTTTT. Amino acids: CASSVVDINTGELFF.

This clone was counted only a few times. Here the CDR3 reads CASSTDREWEKLFF. CDR3 bases: TGTGCCAGCAGCACCGACAGGGAGTGGGAAAAACTGTTTTTT. The V call is TRBV9, the J call TRBJ1-4, with 7 nucleotides matching TRBD1. Unmatched junction bases numbered 8, after V lost 4 bases and J lost 8 bases. The CDR3 consists of 14 residues. From germline, CDR1 is SGDLS and CDR2 YYNGEE.